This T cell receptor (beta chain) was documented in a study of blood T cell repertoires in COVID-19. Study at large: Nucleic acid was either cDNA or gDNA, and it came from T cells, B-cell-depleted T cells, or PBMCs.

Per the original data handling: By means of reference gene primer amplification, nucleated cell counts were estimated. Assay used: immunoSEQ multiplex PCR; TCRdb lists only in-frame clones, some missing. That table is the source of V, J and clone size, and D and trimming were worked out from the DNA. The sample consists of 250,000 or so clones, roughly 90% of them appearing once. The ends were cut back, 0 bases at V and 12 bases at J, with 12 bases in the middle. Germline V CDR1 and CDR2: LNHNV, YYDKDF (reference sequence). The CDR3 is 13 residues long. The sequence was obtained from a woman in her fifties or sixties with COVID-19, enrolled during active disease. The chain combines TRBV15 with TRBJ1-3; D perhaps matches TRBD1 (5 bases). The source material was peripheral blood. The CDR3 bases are TGTGCCACCAGCAGAGAGGGGGGGAGAATCATATATTTT. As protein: CATSREGGRIIYF.